What follows describes a single T cell receptor beta chain. This sample is drawn from a study of blood T cell repertoires in COVID-19. Study context: Sources were T cells, B-cell-depleted T cells, or PBMCs; the material itself was cDNA or gDNA.

TCRdb's table, derived via immunoSEQ multiplex PCR, lists solely in-frame clones and lacks some. The profile covers some 260,000 clones, with just under 85% appearing a single time and nearly 9% taken by the ten largest. The specimen was peripheral blood. The receptor was isolated from an older man with acute or convalescent COVID-19.

CDR3 nucleotide sequence: TGTGCCAGCTCGTATGGGGCCAACGTCCTGACTTTC. This sequence encodes CASSYGANVLTF. The chain joins TRBV18 to TRBJ2-6; no clear D. Per the germline V gene, CDR1 is KGHSH and CDR2 is LQKENI. Between the trimmed V and J ends, which lost 6 bases and 3 bases, there was a span of 3 bases. This CDR3 comprises 12 residues.